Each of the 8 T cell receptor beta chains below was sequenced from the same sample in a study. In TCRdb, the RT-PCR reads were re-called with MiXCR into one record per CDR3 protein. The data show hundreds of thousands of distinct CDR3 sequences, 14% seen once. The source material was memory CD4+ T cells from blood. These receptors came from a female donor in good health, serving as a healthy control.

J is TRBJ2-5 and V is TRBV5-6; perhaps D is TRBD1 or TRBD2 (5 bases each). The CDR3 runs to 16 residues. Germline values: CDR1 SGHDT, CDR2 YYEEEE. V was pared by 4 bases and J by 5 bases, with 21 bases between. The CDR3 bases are TGTGCCAGCAGCCCCCTAAGGGGAGTGCTGGATGAGACCCAGTACTTC. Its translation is CASSPLRGVLDETQYF.

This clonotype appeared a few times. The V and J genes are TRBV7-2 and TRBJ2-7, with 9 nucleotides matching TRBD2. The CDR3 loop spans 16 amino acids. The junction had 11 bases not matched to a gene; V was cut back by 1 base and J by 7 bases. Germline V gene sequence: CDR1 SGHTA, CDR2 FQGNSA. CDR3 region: CASSLDAGGHNGEQYF. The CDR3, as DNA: TGTGCCAGCAGCTTAGATGCGGGAGGGCACAATGGGGAGCAGTACTTC.

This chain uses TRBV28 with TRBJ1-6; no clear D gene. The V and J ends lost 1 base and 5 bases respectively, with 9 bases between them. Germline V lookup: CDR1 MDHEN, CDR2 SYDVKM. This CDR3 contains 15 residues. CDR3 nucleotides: TGTGCCAGCAGTTTATTTGGGTATAATAATTCACCCCTCCACTTT. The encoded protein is CASSLFGYNNSPLHF. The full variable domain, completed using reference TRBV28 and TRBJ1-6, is DVKVTQSSRYLVKRTGEKVFLECVQDMDHENMFWYRQDPGLGLRLIYFSYDVKMKEKGDIPEGYSVSREKKERFSLILESASTNQTSMYLCASSLFGYNNSPLHFGNGTRLTVT.

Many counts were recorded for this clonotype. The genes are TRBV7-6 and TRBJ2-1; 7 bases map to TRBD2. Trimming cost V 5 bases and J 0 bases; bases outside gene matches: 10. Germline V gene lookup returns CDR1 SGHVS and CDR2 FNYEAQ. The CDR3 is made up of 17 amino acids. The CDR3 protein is CASSLLISGPSYNEQFF. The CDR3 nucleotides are TGTGCCAGCAGCCTCCTAATTAGCGGGCCCTCCTACAATGAGCAGTTCTTC.

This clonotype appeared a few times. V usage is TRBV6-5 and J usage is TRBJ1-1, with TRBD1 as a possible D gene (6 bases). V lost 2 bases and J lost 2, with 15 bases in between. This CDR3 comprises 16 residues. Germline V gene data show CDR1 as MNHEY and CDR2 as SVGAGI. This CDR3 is CASSYGGRGVNTEAFF. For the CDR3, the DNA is TGTGCCAGCAGTTACGGTGGGAGGGGGGTTAACACTGAAGCTTTCTTT.

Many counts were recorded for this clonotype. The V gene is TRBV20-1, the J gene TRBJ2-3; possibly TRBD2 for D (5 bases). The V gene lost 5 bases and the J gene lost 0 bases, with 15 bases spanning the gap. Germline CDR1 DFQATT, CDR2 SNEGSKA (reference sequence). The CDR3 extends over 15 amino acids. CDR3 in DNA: TGCAGTGCTCCGGACTGGTCCCTTAGCACAGATACGCAGTATTTT. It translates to CSAPDWSLSTDTQYF.

The CDR3 region is CASSQVGQGNNQPQHF. CDR3 coding DNA: TGCGCCAGCAGCCAGGTGGGACAGGGGAACAATCAGCCCCAGCATTTT. This chain joins TRBV4-1 and TRBJ1-5; 10 bases align to TRBD1. This CDR3 has 16 residues. With 3 bases clipped from V and 3 bases from J, the junction kept 5 bases outside the gene matches. Per germline, CDR1 MGHRA and CDR2 YSYEKL.

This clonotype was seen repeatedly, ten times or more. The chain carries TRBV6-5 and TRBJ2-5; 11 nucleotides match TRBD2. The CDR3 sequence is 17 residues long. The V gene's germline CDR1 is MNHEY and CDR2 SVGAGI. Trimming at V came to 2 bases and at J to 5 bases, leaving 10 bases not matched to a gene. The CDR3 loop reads CASSYGASGRYDETQYF. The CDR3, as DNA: TGTGCCAGCAGTTACGGAGCTAGCGGGAGGTACGACGAGACCCAGTACTTC.